Sequencing of this T cell receptor beta chain was carried out in a study of neoadjuvant nivolumab and ipilimumab in lung cancer. Overall study findings and caveats: A small number of samples were TCR sequenced. Compared with tumor-adjacent uninvolved lung, resected tumors showed greater richness and clonality. Higher pretherapy blood TCR richness went with higher resected-tumor richness. Pathologic regression was not significantly tied to TCR clonality.

The ends lost 2 bases at V and 6 bases at J; junction bases unmatched: 9. The CDR3 length is 16 residues. Germline CDR1 is SGDLS and CDR2 is YYNGEE. Turning to this clone: Its antigen is unknown.

Sequencing was performed with immunoSEQ multiplex PCR; in TCRdb, only in-frame clones are kept and a portion is missing. The sample includes about 38,000 clones, 89% of them seen just once. Sequencing was performed on peripheral blood, taken before neoadjuvant nivolumab, alone or with ipilimumab. V gene TRBV9 combines with J gene TRBJ1-2; TRBD1 aligns across 11 bases. The source of this sequence is an adult with non-small cell lung cancer. The CDR3 here is CASSVAGQGAMDGYTF. The CDR3 DNA reads TGTGCCAGCAGCGTCGCAGGACAGGGGGCGATGGATGGCTACACCTTC.